One sample yielded the 8 T cell receptor beta chains listed below, sequenced in a study of cytomegalovirus exposure and HLA in healthy donors. Profiled with immunoSEQ multiplex PCR; TCRdb holds only in-frame clones, not every one. This sample has about 120,000 clones, with 85% found just once. Specimen: PBMCs. These receptor sequences come from a woman aged 30 to 39 in good health and CMV-seronegative.

The chain is built from TRBV9 and TRBJ2-1; TRBD2 aligns across 12 bases. The ends lost 4 bases at V and 8 bases at J; junction bases unmatched: 13. CDR1 and CDR2 (germline): SGDLS, YYNGEE. The CDR3 is 17 amino acids. CDR3 sequence reads: CASSPRTSGTPPDEQFF. CDR3 in DNA: TGTGCCAGCAGCCCTCGGACTAGCGGGACCCCCCCGGATGAGCAGTTCTTC.

This clone turned up a few times. V is TRBV30 and J is TRBJ1-5; 8 bases map to TRBD1. CDR1 GTSNPN and CDR2 SVGIG come from the germline V gene (reference sequence). J lost 3 bases, V lost 0 bases, and 4 bases had no gene match. The CDR3 length is 15 residues. Here the CDR3 reads CAWSVQDRANQPQHF. Here the CDR3 DNA reads TGTGCCTGGAGTGTACAGGACAGGGCCAATCAGCCCCAGCATTTT.

This sequence joins TRBV7-2 and TRBJ1-6, with 7 bases matching TRBD1. CDR1 SGHTA and CDR2 FQGNSA come from the germline V gene. The V and J ends lost 1 base and 9 bases, in that order; junction bases with no gene match: 12. This CDR3 contains 17 residues. Here the CDR3 reads CASSLGEGAGLFSPLHF. In nucleotides, the CDR3 is TGTGCCAGCAGCTTAGGTGAGGGGGCCGGTCTCTTTTCACCCCTCCACTTT.

V gene TRBV18 combines with J gene TRBJ2-7, with 8 bases matching TRBD1. The V segment lost 4 bases and the J segment 2 bases; nucleotides outside the gene matches: 13. CDR1 and CDR2 from the germline V gene are KGHSH and LQKENI. The CDR3 is 17 residues long. CDR3: CASSLENDRGFPYEQYF. As DNA, the CDR3 is TGTGCCAGCTCACTTGAGAATGACAGGGGCTTTCCCTACGAGCAGTACTTC.

This clone was found a few times. V is TRBV6-5 and J is TRBJ2-5, with 9 bases identical to TRBD2. In germline, CDR1 is MNHEY, CDR2 SVGAGI. V dropped 2 bases and J dropped 3; count of bases not matched to a gene: 1. CDR3 length equals 14 residues. The CDR3 here is CASSYRGGEETQYF. The DNA for the CDR3 is TGTGCCAGCAGTTACCGCGGGGGGGAAGAGACCCAGTACTTC.

The chain combines TRBV6-5 with TRBJ1-1; TRBD1 agrees at 7 bases. Germline CDR1 reads MNHEY; CDR2 reads SVGAGI. There are 16 residues in the CDR3. The junction had 8 bases not matched to a gene; V was cut back by 3 bases and J by 1 base. CDR3 amino acids: CASSYPIDRENTEAFF. CDR3 DNA sequence: TGTGCCAGCAGTTATCCGATCGACAGGGAGAACACTGAAGCTTTCTTT.

This chain connects TRBV29-1 to TRBJ2-2; possible D gene TRBD2, 6 bases. Germline assignment: CDR1 SQVTM and CDR2 ANQGSEA. There are 14 residues in the CDR3. V lost 4 bases and J 6 bases, leaving 15 bases between the germline ends. The CDR3 coding sequence is TGCAGCGTTGCAAAGGGAGGTAGGGCCGGGGAGCTGTTTTTT. The encoded protein is CSVAKGGRAGELFF.

J is TRBJ2-5 and V is TRBV11-3; possible D gene TRBD2, 6 bases. CDR1 and CDR2 (germline): SGHNT, YENEEA. V shed 0 bases and J shed 2 bases, with 10 bases lying between them. The CDR3 loop spans 15 amino acids. CDR3 coding DNA: TGTGCCAGCAGCTTAGATGGCGGGGTGCAAGAGACCCAGTACTTC. Residues: CASSLDGGVQETQYF.